This TCR beta chain originates from a study of T cells in Graves' hyperthyroidism and ophthalmopathy (dated by TCRdb to the late 2010s). In terms of the full investigation: Peripheral blood was sampled at the time of initial diagnosis, prior to any treatment. Prospective prediction of ophthalmopathy was tested in an independent validation cohort consisting of some 20 hyperthyroidism patients and 17 patients who later progressed to ophthalmopathy. Thyroid tissue and blood T-cell repertoires from six Graves' hyperthyroidism patients were also compared in the study. After blood sampling, hyperthyroidism patients were treated with methimazole at a starting dose of 30 mg daily, and ophthalmopathy patients were treated with high-dose intravenous methylprednisolone. TCR V-J signatures able to tell the groups apart were searched for in a discovery cohort of 100 or so patients, of whom more than 40 had Graves' ophthalmopathy and roughly 58 had stable Graves' hyperthyroidism. According to the paper, TCR Vbeta CDR3 sequencing was carried out on more than 120 peripheral blood samples, which came from under 50 ophthalmopathy, 75 to 80 hyperthyroidism and roughly 17 progressor patients. For training and testing, the 100 patients in the discovery cohort were randomly divided in a 7:3 ratio. Here is what the overall study found, with its caveats: Most expanded thyroid clonotypes (frequency above 0.001) were also found in blood, which suggests that blood repertoires may mirror thyroid immune responses. No statistical method was used to set the sample size in advance, and investigators knew the group allocation. In validation, the model predicted progression to ophthalmopathy a median of about 5.9 months before onset, with about 71% sensitivity and nearly 75% specificity. In cross-validation, a model built on a 13 V-J signature told ophthalmopathy apart from stable hyperthyroidism with 85% to 90% sensitivity and around 81% specificity, and in testing the same model reached 80%/75%.

The CDR3 spans 15 residues, from the cysteine through the phenylalanine. The CDR3 DNA has 45 bases and is translated from base 1. The germline V gene (reference sequence) provides CDR1 PRHDT and CDR2 FYEKMQ. Between the V and J ends, shortened by 4 bases and 2 bases respectively, the junction contains 12 bases. The TCR beta CDR3 regions were amplified from the RNA transcripts. For the first round of RT-PCR on the TCR CDR3, the HTBI primer set was used together with the Qiagen OneStep RT-PCR kit. Libraries were constructed in a second round of multiplex PCR, after which size selection and purification were carried out. Paired-end sequencing of the libraries was performed with 100 bp reads on an Illumina HiSeq2000. In the authors' own workflow: SOAPnuke was used to process the raw data, removing reads that contained adapters or uncalled bases, had a mean Phred below 15, or lacked an exact match to the constant primer or identifier. COPE v1.2.5 was used to merge high-quality paired reads, and clonotypes were defined as unique nucleotide sequences. Clonotypes were aligned to IMGT TRBV, TRBD and TRBJ reference segments using MiTCR v1.1. Analysis was restricted to V-J combinations with a frequency above 0.0001, which covered about 99% of repertoires. The TCS score was defined as the ratio of F50 (clonal expansion) to E x V (chaos), calculated using BLOSUM62-based TCRdist between CDR3 peptides within each V-J. Welch's t-statistics and random forest reduced 514 V-J features to about 13, which were used in a naive Bayes classifier (R e1071). The public reads were reprocessed in TCRdb via fastp at Q25 and MiXCR, keeping in-frame beta chains. CDR3 protein duplicates are merged, each entry listing the most common genes and DNA. For this entry, the V and J calls and clone size follow TCRdb and not the study's own pipeline. The sample includes a few hundred thousand distinct CDR3 sequences, with around a sixth observed a single time. Jointly, the top ten make up less than 9.5% of the sample.

Graves' hyperthyroidism was defined as stable when no progression to ophthalmopathy occurred over 18 months of follow-up. The hyperthyroidism patients were between 18 and 65 years old and newly diagnosed, with a disease duration of less than 2 months. Any patient with an uncontrolled infection, another autoimmune disease, pregnancy or lactation was excluded. Diagnoses were based on clinical symptoms, serum thyroxine and TRAb, thyroid ultrasound and orbital computed tomography. Ficoll-Paque density gradient centrifugation was used to isolate PBMCs from under 11 ml of fresh peripheral blood. Total RNA was extracted with Trizol reagent, and quality was checked on an Agilent 2100 Bioanalyzer. This clonotype was recorded many times. Its target antigen remains unknown. No base quality information exists; no much larger clone differs at one position.

The sequence was obtained from a woman in her thirties with Graves' hyperthyroidism. The sequenced sample consisted of blood. The V and J segments used are TRBV13 and TRBJ1-5; TRBD1 is perhaps the D gene, given 5 matching bases. The CDR3 protein is CASSSRAFGNQPQHF. The DNA reads as follows: TGTGCCAGCAGCTCCAGGGCGTTTGGCAATCAGCCCCAGCATTTT.